This T cell receptor (beta chain) came from a study of blood T cell repertoires in COVID-19. Whole-study context: Acute-phase and convalescent COVID-19 samples originated in the United States, Italy and Spain. The analysed material was cDNA or gDNA that came from T cells, B-cell-depleted T cells, or PBMCs.

Original data processing: Nucleated cell number was recorded as an estimate derived from reference gene primer amplification. Measured with immunoSEQ multiplex PCR; TCRdb has only the in-frame clones, and not every one. For V, J and clone size, that table is used; D and trimming come from the DNA. This sample has 100,000 to 150,000 clones, with 84% found just once. V lost 7 bases to trimming and J lost 6 bases; unmatched junction nucleotides: 8. The germline CDR1 and CDR2 sequences are MNHEY and SVGAGI. There are 15 residues in the CDR3. The V call is TRBV6-5, the J call TRBJ2-3, with 12 bases that match TRBD2. The sample was peripheral blood. This clonotype was obtained from a man aged 60 to 69 with acute or convalescent COVID-19. DNA of the CDR3: TGTGCCAGCATTGCTAGCGGGGGGGCAGGGGATACGCAGTATTTT. It specifies CASIASGGAGDTQYF.